The present T cell receptor beta chain was sequenced within a study of T-cell memory formation after mild COVID-19. TCRdb re-called the 5' RACE reads through MiXCR, storing one row per CDR3 protein. The sample lists 350,000 or so distinct CDR3 sequences, roughly 20% occurring once. As regards this clonotype: The target antigen is unknown.

Study-level findings and limits: Pre-infection memory contained some responding clones, which suggested that cross-reactive memory had joined.

The CDR3 contains 17 residues. Germline CDR1 reads MGHRA; CDR2 reads YSYEKL. The V segment lost 4 bases and the J segment 0 bases; nucleotides outside the gene matches: 8. J is TRBJ1-1 and V is TRBV4-1; 10 nucleotides align to TRBD1. Sequenced input: PBMCs or a T cell subset sorted from them (not recorded which). The sequence was obtained from an adult woman who had mild COVID-19 (a few samples of this study predate the infection). Cell type and time point are not known. The chain's CDR3 is CASSPGQGRLVNTEAFF. For the CDR3, the DNA is TGCGCCAGCAGCCCGGGACAGGGGAGGTTAGTGAACACTGAAGCTTTCTTT.